This T cell receptor beta chain was obtained from a study of T cell clonotyping in hematopoietic cell transplantation. Generated by immunoSEQ multiplex PCR, the TCRdb table keeps only in-frame clones and is missing some. The table has roughly 7,000 clones, about 39% seen once. General study points: Higher Inverse Simpson Index values in graft donor and pretransplant recipient predicted broader posttransplant TCR diversity. CD4 and CD8 repertoire contributions could not be separated without sorting. Few recipient clonotypes overlapped donors; over 95% were de novo at given depth.

Germline V gene lookup returns CDR1 SGHRS and CDR2 YFSETQ. Unmatched junction bases numbered 9, after V lost 4 bases and J lost 1 base. This CDR3 is 16 amino acids long. Samples: about 28 days before transplant, then days 30, 100 and 180 after. In the case of this clone: The antigen is unknown.

The sequence came from a female patient between 60 and 69 years old who had an allogeneic stem cell transplant, so the T cells may come from the graft donor. Some clones in this sample may be carry-over from other donors' samples. Material: peripheral blood mononuclear cells, obtained 30 days after allogeneic stem cell transplant. The chain links TRBV5-1 to TRBJ2-7; 9 nucleotides match TRBD1. The DNA for the CDR3 is TGCGCCAGCAGCCCGAAACAGGGGGCAACTTCCTACGAGCAGTACTTC. It specifies CASSPKQGATSYEQYF.